This TCR beta chain stems from a study of T cells in women clearing cervical HPV infection. Study-level background: Cases were women with histologically confirmed HPV16-related CIN3 or worse, including a couple of invasive cancers. Study results and limitations: A classifier using richness and V gene abundances reached an AUC of roughly 0.83.

Dot-blot hybridization genotyped cervical HPV amplified with MY09/MY11 PCR. Clones were sequenced by immunoSEQ multiplex PCR, and TCRdb holds only the in-frame ones, with some missing. This sample's clone table lists some 20,000 clones. Germline CDR1 SNHLY, CDR2 FYNNEI. The CDR3 totals 11 residues. A word on this clone: The antigen is undetermined. The CDR3 is cut off 3 residues early in the read; its end comes from the germline J gene.

Sequencing used blood buffy coat. The receptor's source is a woman between 18 and 70 years old with a cervical HPV16 infection that either progressed to CIN3+ or cleared (not recorded which). This chain joins TRBV2 and TRBJ1-1; D not certain. Partial CDR3 DNA: TGTGCCAGCCCCCAAAAGGCCCAA. Translated, it gives CASPQKAQ. The CDR3 reads in full as CASPQKAQAFF.